The 27 T cell receptor beta chains reported below all come from one sample, sequenced in a study of radiotherapy plus CTLA-4 blockade in lung cancer. The method was immunoSEQ multiplex PCR; TCRdb's version includes in-frame clones alone and lacks a portion of them. Of more than 35,000 clones listed, more than 70% are singletons. Sequences were derived from peripheral blood, sampled from a patient treated with radiotherapy plus ipilimumab. Source of these receptors: a human donor with non-small cell lung cancer who had stable disease on radiotherapy plus ipilimumab.

The V and J genes are TRBV4-2 and TRBJ2-1; perhaps TRBD2 as D (5 bases). The CDR3 covers 16 residues. Germline V gene lookup returns CDR1 LGHNA and CDR2 YNFKEQ. Deletions cut 4 bases from V and 8 bases from J, with 21 bases between. For the CDR3, the DNA is TGTGCCAGCAGCCGGGAGACGGGTAGCCTTAGCTATGAGCAGTTCTTC. Translating it yields CASSRETGSLSYEQFF.

J is TRBJ2-7 and V is TRBV19, with D perhaps matching TRBD2 (7 bases). V lost 3 bases and J 2 bases, leaving 14 bases between the germline ends. Germline V gene lookup returns CDR1 LNHDA and CDR2 SQIVND (reference sequence). This CDR3 is built from 15 residues. CDR3 sequence (DNA): TGTGCCAGTAGTATCGTGGGAGGGACAACCTACGAGCAGTACTTC. This sequence encodes CASSIVGGTTYEQYF.

A single count supports this clone. The chain is built from TRBV5-1 and TRBJ2-5; D perhaps matches TRBD1 (6 bases). Gene TRBJ2-7 matches the end of the DNA better, so the J call may be wrong. CDR1 SGHRS and CDR2 YFSETQ come from the germline V gene. This CDR3 spans 14 amino acids. The CDR3 DNA follows: TGCGCCAGCAGCGACGGACAGCCCCCCTACGAGCAGTACTTC. Its protein product is CASSDGQPPYEQYF.

Written as DNA, the CDR3 is TGTGCCAGCAGCCCCGTGATAGCGCTGTTCTCCTACAATGAGCAGTTCTTC. Its translation: CASSPVIALFSYNEQFF. The chain employs TRBV9 and TRBJ2-1; a possible D gene is TRBD2 (5 bases). The CDR3 is 17 residues long. From germline, CDR1 is SGDLS and CDR2 YYNGEE. V lost 4 bases, J lost 0 bases, and 17 bases lay in between.

The gene calls are TRBV5-4 and TRBJ2-2; perhaps TRBD2 as D (5 bases). The CDR3 loop spans 17 amino acids. The V end lost 4 bases, the J end lost 1 base, and 17 bases lay between the germline ends. Germline loops: CDR1 SGHNT, CDR2 YYREEE (reference sequence). Here the CDR3 reads CASSPPGRALNTGELFF. DNA for the CDR3: TGTGCCAGCAGCCCACCGGGAAGAGCGTTGAACACCGGGGAGCTGTTTTTT.

This clone was recorded only once. The rearrangement links TRBV7-2 to TRBJ2-1, with TRBD2 matching 8 bases. This CDR3 is built from 13 residues. Germline V gene sequence: CDR1 SGHTA, CDR2 FQGNSA. V dropped 5 bases and J dropped 9; count of bases not matched to a gene: 6. CDR3 bases: TGTGCCAGCAGCCGGGGGGGTCCTCGTGAGCAGTTCTTC. Its protein is CASSRGGPREQFF.

The genes are TRBV6-5 and TRBJ2-5, with TRBD2 matching over 11 bases. The CDR3 extends over 12 amino acids. Trimming took 9 bases from V and 4 from J; bases not matched to a gene: 1. Germline V gene sequence: CDR1 MNHEY, CDR2 SVGAGI. The CDR3 DNA sequence: TGTGCCAGTGGACTAGCGGGAGAGACCCAGTACTTC. Protein product: CASGLAGETQYF.

This clone was seen a handful of times. This sequence joins TRBV9 and TRBJ2-3; 7 bases map to TRBD1. This CDR3 has 14 amino acids. V shed 1 base, J shed 6 bases, and the junction held 5 bases outside the gene matches. CDR1 is SGDLS, CDR2 YYNGEE, per germline. CDR3 protein: CASSVQGVGDTQYF. The CDR3, as DNA: TGTGCCAGCAGCGTACAGGGGGTTGGGGATACGCAGTATTTT. The full variable domain, completed using reference TRBV9 and TRBJ2-3, is DSGVTQTPKHLITATGQRVTLRCSPRSGDLSVYWYQQSLDQGLQFLIQYYNGEERAKGNILERFSAQQFPDLHSELNLSSLELGDSALYFCASSVQGVGDTQYFGPGTRLTVL.

V gene TRBV9 combines with J gene TRBJ2-3, with D perhaps TRBD2 (6 bases). From germline, CDR1 is SGDLS and CDR2 YYNGEE. The CDR3 is 15 residues long. Deletions cut 4 bases from V and 6 bases from J, with 18 bases between. CDR3 nucleotide sequence: TGTGCCAGCAGCATCCGGGCCGGACGGGGGGATACGCAGTATTTT. Encoded protein: CASSIRAGRGDTQYF. The full variable domain, in which reference TRBV9 and TRBJ2-3 provide the parts outside the CDR3, is DSGVTQTPKHLITATGQRVTLRCSPRSGDLSVYWYQQSLDQGLQFLIQYYNGEERAKGNILERFSAQQFPDLHSELNLSSLELGDSALYFCASSIRAGRGDTQYFGPGTRLTVL.

The genes are TRBV7-9 and TRBJ2-5; D possibly corresponds to TRBD2 (6 bases). This CDR3 region has 15 residues. Between the trimmed V and J ends, which lost 4 bases and 5 bases, there was a span of 17 bases. Germline V gene lookup returns CDR1 SEHNR and CDR2 FQNEAQ (reference sequence). CDR3 residues: CASSSGLPYRETQYF. CDR3 DNA sequence: TGTGCCAGCAGCTCCGGACTACCCTACCGGGAGACCCAGTACTTC.

This rearrangement joins TRBV5-4 to TRBJ2-1, with 7 nucleotides matching TRBD2. The CDR3 has 15 residues. J gave up 5 bases and V 1 base, and 6 bases lay outside the gene matches. Germline V CDR1 and CDR2: SGHNT, YYREEE (reference sequence). The CDR3, as DNA: TGTGCCAGCAGCTTGACGGGAGGCCCAAACAATGAGCAGTTCTTC. This codes for CASSLTGGPNNEQFF.

The chain employs TRBV27 and TRBJ2-3, with 12 bases fitting TRBD2. This CDR3 has 17 residues. After removal of 5 bases from V and 1 base from J, the junction contained 7 bases not matched to a gene. CDR1 and CDR2 from the germline V gene are MNHEY and SMNVEV (reference sequence). The CDR3 sequence: CASSGLAGRMGTDTQYF. The CDR3 coding sequence is TGTGCCAGCAGTGGACTAGCGGGAAGGATGGGCACAGATACGCAGTATTTT.

The rearrangement links TRBV6-4 to TRBJ2-5; 8 positions agree with TRBD2. CDR1 is MRHNA, CDR2 SNTAGT, per germline. The length of the CDR3 is 16 residues. The V gene end was trimmed by 5 bases and the J gene end by 1 base; junction bases not matched to a gene: 9. CDR3 protein: CASSSRRGGSQETQYF. CDR3 DNA: TGTGCCAGCAGTAGTCGCCGGGGGGGAAGCCAAGAGACCCAGTACTTC.

This rearrangement joins TRBV5-6 to TRBJ2-1; TRBD2 agrees at 9 bases. The CDR3 is 13 residues long. V gave up 3 bases and J gave up 14 bases; unmatched junction bases: 9. Germline values: CDR1 SGHDT, CDR2 YYEEEE. CDR3 bases: TGTGCCAGCAGCTCCTTAGCGGGAGAGGGAAAGTTCTTC. Its protein is CASSSLAGEGKFF.

This chain joins TRBV6-4 and TRBJ2-2; weak D call: TRBD1 (6 bases). Germline loops: CDR1 MRHNA, CDR2 SNTAGT. The CDR3 has 13 residues. Between the trimmed V and J ends, which lost 6 bases and 6 bases, there was a span of 11 bases. The CDR3: CASSPWTAGELFF. CDR3 DNA: TGTGCCAGCAGCCCCTGGACAGCCGGGGAGCTGTTTTTT.

The J gene is TRBJ2-5, the V gene TRBV11-2; 7 bases line up with TRBD2. The length of the CDR3 is 15 residues. V was pared by 5 bases and J by 4 bases, with 10 bases of the junction left unmatched. Germline V gene data show CDR1 as SGHAT and CDR2 as FQNNGV. Here the CDR3 DNA reads TGTGCCAGCAGCCAGCAGGGAGGGCGCCGAGAGACCCAGTACTTC. This sequence encodes CASSQQGGRRETQYF.

This clone was counted a few times. The rearrangement uses TRBV5-4 and TRBJ2-6, with D possibly TRBD1 on 5 matching bases. The V end was cut by 3 bases, the J end by 2 bases, with 12 bases between. The CDR3 has 16 amino acids. Germline V gene sequence: CDR1 SGHNT, CDR2 YYREEE (reference sequence). The DNA of the CDR3 is TGTGCCAGCAGCTCCAATCAGGGAACTGGGGCCAACGTCCTGACTTTC. Amino acids: CASSSNQGTGANVLTF.

The chain combines TRBV4-1 with TRBJ2-7; TRBD2 aligns across 9 bases. There are 15 residues in the CDR3. J lost 0 bases, V lost 6 bases, and 6 bases had no gene match. Germline values: CDR1 MGHRA, CDR2 YSYEKL. In DNA, the CDR3 is TGCGCCAGCAGGGTCTCGACTAGCGGCTCCTACGAGCAGTACTTC. The encoded protein is CASRVSTSGSYEQYF.

The rearrangement links TRBV29-1 to TRBJ2-3, with D tentatively TRBD2 (6 bases). This CDR3 is 16 amino acids long. The germline V gene encodes CDR1 SQVTM and CDR2 ANQGSEA. V lost 6 bases and J 3 bases, leaving 22 bases between the germline ends. The CDR3 loop reads CSVRIRGYAGTDTQYF. The CDR3 coding sequence is TGCAGCGTGAGGATTCGGGGCTATGCGGGGACAGATACGCAGTATTTT.

V and J are TRBV5-1 and TRBJ1-1, with a weak D call TRBD1 (5 bases). Trimming left V 4 bases short and J 1 base short, with 14 bases between. Germline V gives CDR1 SGHRS, CDR2 YFSETQ. This CDR3 has 15 residues. The CDR3 spells CASSRGDLGNTEAFF. The CDR3 DNA reads as TGCGCCAGCAGCCGCGGGGACCTGGGGAACACTGAAGCTTTCTTT.

In this sample, this clone turned up once. J is TRBJ2-5 and V is TRBV9; 8 positions agree with TRBD2. The CDR3 contains 15 residues. Losses at the gene ends were 3 bases for V and 4 bases for J; bases not matched to a gene: 8. Germline values: CDR1 SGDLS, CDR2 YYNGEE. The CDR3 spells CASSAGLVGSETQYF. CDR3 bases: TGTGCCAGCAGCGCGGGACTAGTTGGTTCAGAGACCCAGTACTTC.

The chain carries TRBV28 and TRBJ2-3; possible D gene TRBD2, 5 bases. Looked up from germline, CDR1 is MDHEN and CDR2 is SYDVKM. Trimming took off 11 bases at V and 2 bases at J, with 17 bases between the two ends. The length of the CDR3 is 14 residues. The CDR3 sequence: CASLPGDLTDTQYF. The CDR3 DNA follows: TGTGCCTCCCTACCCGGGGATCTCACAGATACGCAGTATTTT. Supplemented by reference TRBV28 and TRBJ2-3, the full variable domain reads DVKVTQSSRYLVKRTGEKVFLECVQDMDHENMFWYRQDPGLGLRLIYFSYDVKMKEKGDIPEGYSVSREKKERFSLILESASTNQTSMYLCASLPGDLTDTQYFGPGTRLTVL.

The rearrangement uses TRBV9 and TRBJ2-7; TRBD2 agrees at 9 bases. Germline V gene sequence: CDR1 SGDLS, CDR2 YYNGEE. V lost 0 bases, J lost 3 bases, and 7 bases stayed unmatched. This CDR3 region has 16 residues. The CDR3 loop is CASSVGPASGNYEQYF. The CDR3 nucleotides read TGTGCCAGCAGCGTAGGGCCGGCTAGCGGGAACTACGAGCAGTACTTC.

The rearrangement links TRBV5-4 to TRBJ2-3, with D maybe TRBD2 (5 bases). Deletions cut 0 bases from V and 2 bases from J, with 10 bases between. Germline loops: CDR1 SGHNT, CDR2 YYREEE (reference sequence). The CDR3 is 15 residues long. In DNA, the CDR3 is TGTGCCAGCAGCTTGGGCGACTATTACACAGATACGCAGTATTTT. This gives the protein CASSLGDYYTDTQYF.

The chain is built from TRBV28 and TRBJ2-5; 10 positions match TRBD2. The CDR3 has 16 residues. The germline gives CDR1 MDHEN, CDR2 SYDVKM. V trimming: 10 bases; J trimming: 1 base; junction bases outside the gene matches: 12. The CDR3 DNA reads as TGTGCCACCTCGGAGCCGAGGACTAGCGGCCAAGAGACCCAGTACTTC. Protein sequence: CATSEPRTSGQETQYF. The variable domain in full, with the rest retrieved from reference TRBV28 and TRBJ2-5, is DVKVTQSSRYLVKRTGEKVFLECVQDMDHENMFWYRQDPGLGLRLIYFSYDVKMKEKGDIPEGYSVSREKKERFSLILESASTNQTSMYLCATSEPRTSGQETQYFGPGTRLLVL.

The chain carries TRBV15 and TRBJ1-1; D possibly corresponds to TRBD1 (6 bases). Germline CDR1 is LNHNV and CDR2 is YYDKDF (reference sequence). V shed 0 bases and J shed 1 base, with 9 bases lying between them. CDR3 length: 15 amino acids. CDR3 in amino acids: CATSRDRGGNTEAFF. DNA for the CDR3: TGTGCCACCAGCAGAGATAGAGGGGGGAACACTGAAGCTTTCTTT.

The chain recombines TRBV4-3 with TRBJ2-5; D possibly corresponds to TRBD1 (6 bases). Trimming removed 0 bases at V and 4 bases at J, with 15 bases between. The length of the CDR3 is 16 residues. Germline CDR1 and CDR2: LGHNA and YSLEER. The CDR3 protein is CASSQDTGQGGETQYF. CDR3 nucleotide sequence: TGCGCCAGCAGCCAAGATACAGGGCAGGGTGGAGAGACCCAGTACTTC.